The text below deals with one T cell receptor beta chain. Libraries were prepared by immunoSEQ multiplex PCR; TCRdb keeps only in-frame clonotypes and omits some of them. This sample has under 80,000 clones; around 83% occur once, and the top ten carry about 6%. CDR3 length: 13 residues. CDR1 is MGHDK, CDR2 SYGVNS, per germline. Trimming stripped 1 base from V and 8 bases from J, with 11 bases between. The sample comes from a study of blood T cell repertoires in COVID-19. Input material: peripheral blood. The chain combines TRBV25-1 with TRBJ1-2; no clear D. This TCR was recovered from a woman in her sixties with acute or convalescent COVID-19. In DNA, the CDR3 is TGTGCCAGCAGTGAATCGAGGGCGGACGGCTACACCTTC. This codes for CASSESRADGYTF.